The 23 T cell receptor beta chains below all came from one sample that was sequenced in a study of T cells after yellow fever vaccination. TCRdb reprocessed the 5' RACE reads with MiXCR, giving one entry per CDR3 protein. Altogether some 300,000 distinct CDR3 sequences are present, 8.7% being singletons, with the ten largest covering about 3%. Sample: CD4+ T cells sorted from PBMCs, taken 5 days after the yellow fever booster vaccination. These TCRs come from a man aged 18 to 30 who received the YFV17D yellow fever vaccine.

The chain employs TRBV10-3 and TRBJ2-1; D perhaps matches TRBD1 (5 bases). This CDR3 is 15 amino acids long. The V gene's germline CDR1 is ENHRY and CDR2 SYGVKD. V shed 3 bases and J shed 8 bases, with 17 bases lying between them. The CDR3 coding sequence is TGTGCCATCAGTGACAAGGCGCAGGAAGGGGATGAGCAGTTCTTC. Its translation: CAISDKAQEGDEQFF.

This clonotype was counted between two and nine times. The chain joins TRBV12-3 or TRBV12-4 to TRBJ2-1; D is unclear. The CDR3 contains 15 residues. Deletions cut 0 bases from V and 0 bases from J, with 6 bases between. As DNA, the CDR3 is TGTGCCAGCAGTTTAGCGGGCAACTCCTACAATGAGCAGTTCTTC. As protein: CASSLAGNSYNEQFF.

The chain employs TRBV5-4 and TRBJ2-3; the D gene is possibly TRBD1 (7 bases). The CDR3 is 15 residues long. V lost 3 bases, J lost 5 bases, and 16 bases lay in between. CDR1 and CDR2 from the germline V gene are SGHNT and YYREEE (reference sequence). The CDR3 protein is CASSSGTAGRDTQYF. CDR3 DNA: TGTGCCAGCAGCTCGGGGACAGCCGGGAGAGATACGCAGTATTTT.

This chain joins TRBV14 and TRBJ1-1; TRBD1 matches at 11 bases. CDR1 and CDR2 (germline): SGHDN, FVKESK. This CDR3 is 13 amino acids long. The junction had 7 bases not matched to a gene; V was cut back by 4 bases and J by 12 bases. CDR3 residues: CASSPRTGGITFF. The CDR3 nucleotides read TGTGCCAGCAGCCCGCGGACAGGGGGCATAACTTTCTTT.

This sequence joins TRBV19 and TRBJ1-1, with a tentative D call TRBD1 (5 bases). Trimming removed 1 base at V and 4 bases at J, with 7 bases between. The CDR3 length is 13 residues. From germline, CDR1 is LNHDA and CDR2 SQIVND (reference sequence). For the CDR3, the DNA is TGTGCCAGTAGTATAGCGGGGGGCACTGAAGCTTTCTTT. As protein: CASSIAGGTEAFF.

J is TRBJ2-1 and V is TRBV5-1; 12 nucleotides match TRBD2. In germline, CDR1 is SGHRS, CDR2 YFSETQ. The trim removed 6 bases at V and 6 bases at J, leaving 7 bases unmatched. This CDR3 has 15 residues. CDR3 loop: CASTPLAGGLNEQFF. In DNA form, the CDR3 reads TGCGCCAGCACCCCGCTAGCGGGGGGGCTCAATGAGCAGTTCTTC. Looking up the rest from reference TRBV5-1 and TRBJ2-1 gives the full variable domain: KAGVTQTPRYLIKTRGQQVTLSCSPISGHRSVSWYQQTPGQGLQFLFEYFSETQRNKGNFPGRFSGRQFSNSRSEMNVSTLELGDSALYLCASTPLAGGLNEQFFGPGTRLTVL.

The rearrangement joins TRBV2 to TRBJ2-2; D tentatively reads TRBD1 or TRBD2 (5 bases each). CDR3 size: 15 residues. In germline, CDR1 is SNHLY, CDR2 FYNNEI. The germline V and J ends were trimmed by 4 bases and 8 bases, with 17 bases remaining between them. CDR3 nucleotides: TGTGCCAGCAGTGGCCCCAGTGGGGGTATGGGGGAGCTGTTTTTT. This gives the protein CASSGPSGGMGELFF. The complete variable domain, with remaining parts taken from reference TRBV2 and TRBJ2-2, reads EPEVTQTPSHQVTQMGQEVILRCVPISNHLYFYWYRQILGQKVEFLVSFYNNEISEKSEIFDDQFSVERPDGSNFTLKIRSTKLEDSAMYFCASSGPSGGMGELFFGEGSRLTVL.

This clonotype occurred a few times. The chain joins TRBV30 to TRBJ2-2; the D gene is possibly TRBD2 (6 bases). The germline gives CDR1 GTSNPN, CDR2 SVGIG (reference sequence). This CDR3 spans 14 amino acids. Trimming cost V 0 bases and J 5 bases, with 10 bases left between them. The CDR3 region has the DNA TGTGCCTGGAGTGTCCCAGGGAGGACCGGGGAGCTGTTTTTT. Its translation: CAWSVPGRTGELFF.

In its sample, this clonotype was seen a few times. This chain joins TRBV19 and TRBJ1-4, with TRBD1 as a possible D gene (5 bases). The V gene lost 9 bases and the J gene lost 7 bases, with 9 bases spanning the gap. Germline V gene data show CDR1 as LNHDA and CDR2 as SQIVND (reference sequence). The length of the CDR3 is 11 residues. The CDR3 DNA reads TGTGCCAGAGACAGCTTTGAAAAACTGTTTTTT. It encodes CARDSFEKLFF.

This chain joins TRBV12-3 or TRBV12-4 and TRBJ2-3; perhaps TRBD1 as D (6 bases). The V gene lost 1 base and the J gene lost 4 bases, with 15 bases spanning the gap. The CDR3 length is 16 residues. The CDR3 region has the DNA TGTGCCAGCAGTTTAGGTCCACAGGGTGGCGCAGATACGCAGTATTTT. It yields the protein CASSLGPQGGADTQYF.

This clonotype showed up just a few times. The chain couples TRBV7-9 to TRBJ2-2, with 12 bases fitting TRBD2. CDR1 is SEHNR, CDR2 FQNEAQ, per germline (reference sequence). V lost 6 bases to trimming and J lost 3 bases; unmatched junction nucleotides: 5. The CDR3 contains 16 residues. CDR3 amino acids: CASSFGLAGHTGELFF. CDR3 DNA sequence: TGTGCCAGCAGTTTCGGACTAGCGGGGCACACCGGGGAGCTGTTTTTT.

This clonotype was seen repeatedly, ten times or more. The chain combines TRBV4-3 with TRBJ2-1; TRBD2 might be the D (7 bases). CDR3 length equals 14 residues. Deletions cut 1 base from V and 5 bases from J, with 9 bases between. The germline V gene has CDR1 LGHNA and CDR2 YSLEER. CDR3 protein: CASSQAGGHNEQFF. The CDR3 bases are TGCGCCAGCAGCCAAGCGGGGGGCCACAATGAGCAGTTCTTC.

This sequence joins TRBV5-5 and TRBJ2-2; D possibly corresponds to TRBD2 (6 bases). V was shortened by 0 bases and J by 0 bases, with 9 bases between the two germline ends. In germline, CDR1 is SGHKS, CDR2 YYEKEE (reference sequence). CDR3 length: 16 residues. The chain's CDR3 is CASSLGPGANTGELFF. CDR3 bases: TGTGCCAGCAGCTTGGGGCCGGGGGCGAACACCGGGGAGCTGTTTTTT.

This clonotype was recorded many times. The rearrangement links TRBV10-3 to TRBJ2-5; 8 bases agree with TRBD2. Looked up from germline, CDR1 is ENHRY and CDR2 is SYGVKD. V was pared by 0 bases and J by 9 bases, with 12 bases of the junction left unmatched. This CDR3 has 16 residues. CDR3 sequence: CAISESVTSGSPAQYF. The CDR3 DNA follows: TGTGCCATCAGTGAGTCGGTTACTAGCGGTAGTCCGGCCCAGTACTTC.

The rearrangement joins TRBV27 to TRBJ2-7; 8 bases align to TRBD2. The germline V gene encodes CDR1 MNHEY and CDR2 SMNVEV (reference sequence). The trim removed 6 bases at V and 4 bases at J, leaving 11 bases unmatched. This CDR3 is 15 amino acids long. CDR3 DNA sequence: TGTGCCAGCAGCCGTCGGGGGGGGCGCGGTTACGAGCAGTACTTC. Translating it yields CASSRRGGRGYEQYF.

This chain connects TRBV3-1 to TRBJ2-5, with 10 bases lining up with TRBD1. Germline V gives CDR1 LGHDT, CDR2 YNNKEL (reference sequence). The V gene end was trimmed by 5 bases and the J gene end by 4 bases; junction bases not matched to a gene: 4. This CDR3 spans 14 amino acids. In nucleotides, the CDR3 is TGTGCCAGCAGCTCAGGGACAGGGGTAGAGACCCAGTACTTC. This codes for CASSSGTGVETQYF.

Ten or more counts support this clonotype. V usage is TRBV4-3 and J usage is TRBJ2-2; D unclear. Germline V lookup: CDR1 LGHNA, CDR2 YSLEER. The CDR3 extends over 16 amino acids. V lost 0 bases and J lost 0, with 8 bases in between. The CDR3, as DNA: TGCGCCAGCAGCCAAGAACAACAGTCGAACACCGGGGAGCTGTTTTTT. The encoded protein is CASSQEQQSNTGELFF.

J is TRBJ1-5 and V is TRBV10-3, with D possibly matching TRBD1 (5 bases). Germline V gene data show CDR1 as ENHRY and CDR2 as SYGVKD. The V gene lost 1 base and the J gene lost 3 bases, with 13 bases spanning the gap. The CDR3 covers 16 residues. CDR3 protein: CAISELLGVNNQPQHF. The DNA of the CDR3 is TGTGCCATCAGTGAGTTACTGGGGGTTAACAATCAGCCCCAGCATTTT.

The V gene is TRBV5-1, the J gene TRBJ2-7; D may be TRBD1 (6 bases). The CDR3 spans 13 residues. Germline values: CDR1 SGHRS, CDR2 YFSETQ. Trimming shortened V by 3 bases and J by 7 bases, and 14 bases separated the two germline ends. Here the CDR3 reads CASSSTGPEEQYF. CDR3 sequence (DNA): TGCGCCAGCAGCTCAACAGGGCCCGAGGAGCAGTACTTC.

The chain has TRBV19 and TRBJ2-1, with a tentative D call TRBD2 (6 bases). Per germline, CDR1 LNHDA and CDR2 SQIVND (reference sequence). The CDR3 length is 16 residues. With 0 bases removed from V and 8 bases from J, the gap between germline ends came to 17 bases. CDR3 sequence reads: CASSIELGGVRDEQFF. The CDR3 nucleotides are TGTGCCAGTAGTATAGAACTCGGAGGGGTTCGGGATGAGCAGTTCTTC.

In its sample, this clonotype was seen a few times. The chain is built from TRBV5-1 and TRBJ2-1; D possibly corresponds to TRBD1 (6 bases). This CDR3 region has 14 residues. V was cut by 9 bases and J by 6 bases, with 19 bases left in between. Per the germline V gene, CDR1 is SGHRS and CDR2 is YFSETQ. CDR3 region: CATGSGTPRNEQFF. CDR3 sequence (DNA): TGCGCCACCGGTTCCGGGACACCACGCAATGAGCAGTTCTTC.

The chain joins TRBV7-2 to TRBJ2-3, with 10 bases fitting TRBD2. The germline gives CDR1 SGHTA, CDR2 FQGNSA. This CDR3 is 15 amino acids long. V shed 5 bases and J 5 bases; nucleotides not matched to a gene: 7. The DNA of the CDR3 is TGTGCCAGCAGCGCACTAGCGGGAACCAGAGATACGCAGTATTTT. This codes for CASSALAGTRDTQYF.

V gene TRBV9 combines with J gene TRBJ2-3; D may be TRBD2 (5 bases). The V and J ends lost 0 bases and 0 bases respectively, with 14 bases between them. Germline V gene lookup returns CDR1 SGDLS and CDR2 YYNGEE. This CDR3 contains 17 residues. As DNA, the CDR3 is TGTGCCAGCAGCGTAGTGTCGGGTGGGAGTAGCACAGATACGCAGTATTTT. This translates into CASSVVSGGSSTDTQYF.